Listed here are 2 T cell receptor beta chains from one sample, sequenced in a study of vaccination effects on CD4 cells after COVID-19. The assay was immunoSEQ multiplex PCR, and TCRdb's table has in-frame clones only and misses some. The repertoire has fewer than 80,000 clones, 74% of them found once; the top ten carry around 1.5%. These receptors are not linked to any known antigen. ViraFEST assay sequencing came after antigen-specific CD4+ T cells were expanded with viral peptide pools. Cells that had been cultured for 9 to 10 days were the source of isolated CD4+ T cells. Vaccination of participants consisted of two doses of either the BNT162b2 or mRNA-1273 vaccine. The specimen was CD4+ T cells from PBMCs cultured with HCoV-229E spike peptides, collected after COVID-19 vaccination. Receptors were obtained from a human donor who received a COVID-19 vaccine.

This sequence joins TRBV5-5 and TRBJ1-3; TRBD1 matches at 7 bases. CDR1 is SGHKS and CDR2 is YYEKEE in the germline V gene (reference sequence). The CDR3 has 15 residues. The junction had 3 bases not matched to a gene; V was cut back by 0 bases and J by 3 bases. The CDR3 reads CASSLGGGSGNTIYF. As DNA, the CDR3 is TGTGCCAGCAGCTTGGGAGGGGGCAGTGGAAACACCATATATTTT.

V gene TRBV5-5 combines with J gene TRBJ1-2; D ambiguous. CDR1 and CDR2 (germline): SGHKS, YYEKEE (reference sequence). Trimming cost V 0 bases and J 2 bases, with 11 bases left between them. This CDR3 is built from 15 residues. The CDR3 protein is CASSLVPDLNYGYTF. Written as DNA, the CDR3 is TGTGCCAGCAGCTTGGTTCCCGACCTCAACTATGGCTACACCTTC.